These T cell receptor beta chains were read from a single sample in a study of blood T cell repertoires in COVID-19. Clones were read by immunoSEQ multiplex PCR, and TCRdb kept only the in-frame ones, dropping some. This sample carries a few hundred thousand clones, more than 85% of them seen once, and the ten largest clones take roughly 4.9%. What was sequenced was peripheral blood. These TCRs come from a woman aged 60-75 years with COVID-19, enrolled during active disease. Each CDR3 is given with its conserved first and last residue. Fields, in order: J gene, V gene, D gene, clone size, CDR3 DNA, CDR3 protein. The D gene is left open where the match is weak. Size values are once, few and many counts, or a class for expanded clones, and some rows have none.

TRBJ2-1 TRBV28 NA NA TGTGCCAGCAGTTCGAGTCAGGCCTACAATGAGCAGTTCTTC CASSSSQAYNEQFF
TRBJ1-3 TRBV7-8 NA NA TGTGCCAGCAGCTTAAGAGACACCATATATTTT CASSLRDTIYF
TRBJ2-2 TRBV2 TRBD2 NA TGTGCCGTCTTAGCGGGATACAGAACCGGGGAGCTGTTTTTT CAVLAGYRTGELFF
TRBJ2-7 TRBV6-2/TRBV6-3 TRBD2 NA TGTGCCAGCAGCCGAGGACTAGATCGGACCCGGGAGTACTTC CASSRGLDRTREYF
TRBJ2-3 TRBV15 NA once TGTGCCACCAGCAGAGAACAGTATACGCAGTATTTT CATSREQYTQYF
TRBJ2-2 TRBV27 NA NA TGTGCCAGCAGTTTAGACAGAACCACCGGGGAGCTGTTTTTT CASSLDRTTGELFF
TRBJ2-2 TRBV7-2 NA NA TGTGCCAGCAGCTTAAGGGAGGTCCGCACCGGGGAGCTGTTTTTT CASSLREVRTGELFF
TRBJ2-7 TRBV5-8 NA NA TGTGCCAGCAGCCCCATCCGGGACGGGAGGCAGTACTTC CASSPIRDGRQYF
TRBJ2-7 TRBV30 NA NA TGTGCCTGGAGTGTACGGTGGGTGGGGAGCTCCTACGAGCAGTACTTC CAWSVRWVGSSYEQYF
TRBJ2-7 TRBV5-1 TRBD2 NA TGCGCCAGCAGCCCGGCCGGACTAGCGGGAGAACCTTACTCCTACGAGCAGTACTTC CASSPAGLAGEPYSYEQYF
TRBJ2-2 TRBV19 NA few TGTGCCAGTAGTATAGGGGGCACGGCGAACACCGGGGAGCTGTTTTTT CASSIGGTANTGELFF
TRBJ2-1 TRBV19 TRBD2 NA TGTGCCAGTAACCCGGGGGGGTCCTTCAATGAGCAGTTCTTC CASNPGGSFNEQFF